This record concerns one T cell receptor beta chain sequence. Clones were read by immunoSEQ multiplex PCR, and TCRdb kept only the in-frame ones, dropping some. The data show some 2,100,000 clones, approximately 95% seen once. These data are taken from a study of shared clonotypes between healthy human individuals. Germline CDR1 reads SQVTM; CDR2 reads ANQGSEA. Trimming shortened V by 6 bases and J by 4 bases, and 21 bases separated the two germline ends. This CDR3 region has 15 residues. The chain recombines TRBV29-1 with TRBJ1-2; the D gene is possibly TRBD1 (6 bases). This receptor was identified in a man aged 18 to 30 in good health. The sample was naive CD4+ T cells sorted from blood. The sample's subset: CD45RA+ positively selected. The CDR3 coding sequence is TGCAGCGTAGAATCTGGACAGACGACCGGCTATGGCTACACCTTC. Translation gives CSVESGQTTGYGYTF.